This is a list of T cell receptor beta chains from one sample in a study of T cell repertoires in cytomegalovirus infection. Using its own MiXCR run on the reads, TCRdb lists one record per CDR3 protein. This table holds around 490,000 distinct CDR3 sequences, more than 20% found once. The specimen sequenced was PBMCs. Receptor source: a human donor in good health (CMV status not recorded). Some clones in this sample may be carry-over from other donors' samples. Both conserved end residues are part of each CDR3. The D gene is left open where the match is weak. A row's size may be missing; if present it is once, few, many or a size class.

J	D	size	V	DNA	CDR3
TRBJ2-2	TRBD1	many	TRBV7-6	TGTGCCAGCAGCTTAGCGCAGACAGGGCCCGGGGAGCTGTTTTTT	CASSLAQTGPGELFF
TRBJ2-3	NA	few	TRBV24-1	TGTGCCACCAGTGATTTGCCTAGCGGACAGAGCACAGATACGCAGTATTTT	CATSDLPSGQSTDTQYF
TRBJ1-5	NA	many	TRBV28	TGTGCCAGCATGGGAACGCGGGATCAGCCCCAGCATTTT	CASMGTRDQPQHF
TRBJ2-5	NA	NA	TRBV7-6	TGTGCCAGCACCCGGACAGCCCCAGAGGAGACCCAGTACTTC	CASTRTAPEETQYF
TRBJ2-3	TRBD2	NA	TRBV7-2	TGTGCCAGCAGCCTAGCGGGGCCCTGGGATACGCAGTATTTT	CASSLAGPWDTQYF
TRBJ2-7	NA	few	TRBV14	TGTGCCAGCAGCCAAGTGTGGGGTAACGAGCAGTACTTC	CASSQVWGNEQYF
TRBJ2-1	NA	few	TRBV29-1	TGCAGCGTTGAACTAGCGCGGAATGAGCAGTTCTTC	CSVELARNEQFF
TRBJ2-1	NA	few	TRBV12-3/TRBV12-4	TGTGCCAGCAGTAACCATTGGCAGTTTCCCTACAATGAGCAGTTCTTC	CASSNHWQFPYNEQFF
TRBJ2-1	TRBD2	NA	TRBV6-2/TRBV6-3	TGTGCCAGCACTGTACGCTGGCTAGCGGGAGTTTCCAATGAGCAGTTCTTC	CASTVRWLAGVSNEQFF
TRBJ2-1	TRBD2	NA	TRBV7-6	TGTGCCAGCAGCCGGACTAGCGGGAGTCTCTACAATGAGCAGTTCTTC	CASSRTSGSLYNEQFF
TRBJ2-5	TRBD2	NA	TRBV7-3	TGTGCCAGCAGCCCCGGGACTAGCGGAGCGCTAAAAGAGACCCAGTACTTC	CASSPGTSGALKETQYF
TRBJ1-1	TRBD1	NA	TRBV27	TGTGCCAGCAGTATCCAGGGGGTGGACACTGAAGCTTTCTTT	CASSIQGVDTEAFF
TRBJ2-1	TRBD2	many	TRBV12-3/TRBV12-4	TGTGCCAGCAGTTCCAGCGGGAGGAGCAATGAGCAGTTCTTC	CASSSSGRSNEQFF
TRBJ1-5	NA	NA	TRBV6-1	TGTGCCAGCAGTGAGGGAGTAGCTACAAGCAATCAGCCCCAGCATTTT	CASSEGVATSNQPQHF
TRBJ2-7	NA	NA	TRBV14	TGTGCCAGCAGCCAAGTTAGGGGGAACGAGCAGTACTTC	CASSQVRGNEQYF
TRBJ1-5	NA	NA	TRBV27	TGTGCCAGCAGTACCAATCCCTTTTTGGGGAGGCCCAATCAGCCCCAGCATTTT	CASSTNPFLGRPNQPQHF
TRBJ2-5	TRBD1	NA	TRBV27	TGTGCCAGCAGCCACAGGGGGCGCGACCAAGAGACCCAGTACTTC	CASSHRGRDQETQYF
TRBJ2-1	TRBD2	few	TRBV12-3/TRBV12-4	TGTGCCAGCAGTCCAGCGGGAGACTTTAATGAGCAGTTCTTC	CASSPAGDFNEQFF
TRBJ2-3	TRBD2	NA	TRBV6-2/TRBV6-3	TGTGCCAGCAGCATTAGCGGGAGGGCCTTCCCAGATACGCAGTATTTT	CASSISGRAFPDTQYF
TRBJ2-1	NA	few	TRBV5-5	TGTGCCAGCAGCCCCTACGGGTCAACCTACAATGAGCAGTTCTTC	CASSPYGSTYNEQFF
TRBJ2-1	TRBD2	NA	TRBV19	TGTGCCAGTAGTGCGGCTAGCGGGAGGCCGTCCCTACACAATGAGCAGTTCTTC	CASSAASGRPSLHNEQFF
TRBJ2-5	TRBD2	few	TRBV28	TGTGCCAGCAGTTTCTCGGCGGGAGGGTTTTTAGGGACCCAGTACTTC	CASSFSAGGFLGTQYF
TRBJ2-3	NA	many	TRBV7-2	TGTGCCAGCAGCTTGATGGGGAGGGGGGGGACAGATACGCAGTATTTT	CASSLMGRGGTDTQYF
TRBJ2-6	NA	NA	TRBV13	TGTGCCAGCAGCTCCCTTGGCTCTGGGGCCAACGTCCTGACTTTC	CASSSLGSGANVLTF
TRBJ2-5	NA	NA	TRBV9	TGTGCCAGCAGCGTAGCTCTCCAAGAGACCCAGTACTTC	CASSVALQETQYF
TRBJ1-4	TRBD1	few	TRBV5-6	TGTGCCAGCAGCTCGGACAGGGGGCGACGTGCAACTAATGAAAAACTGTTTTTT	CASSSDRGRRATNEKLFF
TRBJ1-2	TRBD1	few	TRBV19	TGTGCCAGTAGTGAGATACTACAGGGGGTTTATGGCTACACCTTC	CASSEILQGVYGYTF
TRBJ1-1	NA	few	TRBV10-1	TGCGCCAGCCATCCTGGGGTCACTGAAGCTTTCTTT	CASHPGVTEAFF
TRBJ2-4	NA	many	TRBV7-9	TGTGCCAGCAGCTTAGACTCTGACACAAACATTCAGTACTTC	CASSLDSDTNIQYF
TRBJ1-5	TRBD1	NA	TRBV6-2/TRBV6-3	TGTGCCAGCAGTTACTCACCTGGACAGGGGGCGCGACAGCCCCAGCATTTT	CASSYSPGQGARQPQHF
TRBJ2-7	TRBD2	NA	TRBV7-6	TGTGCCAGCAGCTTAAACGGACTAGCGGGAGAGGTGCAGTACTTC	CASSLNGLAGEVQYF
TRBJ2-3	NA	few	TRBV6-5	TGTGCCAGCAACCCTAGACAGAAAACTAGCACAGATACGCAGTATTTT	CASNPRQKTSTDTQYF
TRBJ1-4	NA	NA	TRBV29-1	TGCAGCGTTGGTACGGGGGCGCGAGGTGAAAAACTGTTTTTT	CSVGTGARGEKLFF
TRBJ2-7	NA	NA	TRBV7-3	TGTGCCAGCAGCGTAGCCCCTGGGGCGTACGAGCAGTACTTC	CASSVAPGAYEQYF
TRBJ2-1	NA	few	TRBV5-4	TGTGCCAGCAGCTTGGCGAGGCCTAGCGCGGCCTACAATGAGCAGTTCTTC	CASSLARPSAAYNEQFF
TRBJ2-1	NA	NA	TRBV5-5	TGTGCCAGCAGCTTAAGGGAATATGAGCAGTTCTTC	CASSLREYEQFF
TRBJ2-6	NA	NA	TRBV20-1	TGCAGTGCTAGCAGGGATTCCTCTGGGGCCAACGTCCTGACTTTC	CSASRDSSGANVLTF
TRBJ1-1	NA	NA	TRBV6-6	TGTGCCAGCAGTTACTCGACAATCAACACTGAAGCTTTCTTT	CASSYSTINTEAFF
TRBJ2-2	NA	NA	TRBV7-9	TGTGCCAGCAGCCCCCTGAGGGCCGGGGAGCTGTTTTTT	CASSPLRAGELFF
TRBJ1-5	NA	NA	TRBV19	TGTGCCAGTAGTTCCCTGACCAATCAGCCCCAGCATTTT	CASSSLTNQPQHF
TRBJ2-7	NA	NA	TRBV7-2	TGTGCCAGCAGCTTAATACAGGGATCCTACGAGCAGTACTTC	CASSLIQGSYEQYF
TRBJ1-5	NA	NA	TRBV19	TGTGCCAGTAGTCAGGCCGATAGCAATCAGCCCCAGCATTTT	CASSQADSNQPQHF
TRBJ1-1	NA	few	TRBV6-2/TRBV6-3	TGTGCCAGCAGTTACGTAGGGTTTACGAACACTGAAGCTTTCTTT	CASSYVGFTNTEAFF
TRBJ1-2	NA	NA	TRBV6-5	TGTGCCAGCAGTTACCGCGAGAACAGGCGGACTGGCTATGGCTACACCTTC	CASSYRENRRTGYGYTF
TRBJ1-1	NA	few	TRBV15	TGTGCCACCAGCAGAGGAGAGGACACTGAAGCTTTCTTT	CATSRGEDTEAFF
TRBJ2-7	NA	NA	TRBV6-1	TGTGCCAGCAGTGGACCGGGACTGGGGATCGTGGAGCAGTACTTC	CASSGPGLGIVEQYF
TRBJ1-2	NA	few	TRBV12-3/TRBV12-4	TGTGCCAGCAGTTTGTCTGAGCGCTATGGCTACACCTTC	CASSLSERYGYTF
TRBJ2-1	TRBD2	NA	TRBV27	TGTGCCAGCAGTCGGGGAGGGATGTACAATGAGCAGTTCTTC	CASSRGGMYNEQFF
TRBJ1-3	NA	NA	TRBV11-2	TGTGCCAGCAGCTTATGGGGTGGAGGAAACACCATATATTTT	CASSLWGGGNTIYF
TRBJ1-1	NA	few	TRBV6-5	TGTGCCAGCAGTTACGGAGGGGTGGTCTACCCCAACACTGAAGCTTTCTTT	CASSYGGVVYPNTEAFF
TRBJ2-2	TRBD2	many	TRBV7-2	TGTGCCAGCAGCTTAGATATATCACTAGCGGGGAACACCGGGGAGCTGTTTTTT	CASSLDISLAGNTGELFF
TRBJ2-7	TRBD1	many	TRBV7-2	TGTGCCAGCAGACCGGGACAGGGGGCCTACGAGCAGTACTTC	CASRPGQGAYEQYF
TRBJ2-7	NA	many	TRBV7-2	TGTGCCAGCAGCTTAGGACAGAACTACGAGCAGTACTTC	CASSLGQNYEQYF
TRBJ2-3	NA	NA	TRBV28	TGTGCCAGCAGCTACGACACATACAGCACAGATACGCAGTATTTT	CASSYDTYSTDTQYF
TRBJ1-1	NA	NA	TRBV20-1	TGCAGTGCTAGCCTACGGGCCACTGAAGCTTTCTTT	CSASLRATEAFF
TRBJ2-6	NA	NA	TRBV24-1	TGTGCCACCAGTGATCCGACAGCGGGGGCCAACGTCCTGACTTTC	CATSDPTAGANVLTF
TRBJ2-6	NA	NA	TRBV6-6	TGTGCCAGCAGTCCTGGGGCTTACTCTGGGTCCAACGTCCTGACTTTC	CASSPGAYSGSNVLTF
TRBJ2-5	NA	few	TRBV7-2	TGTGCCAGCAGCCCGGGTTTTTGGGGGGAGACCCAGTACTTC	CASSPGFWGETQYF
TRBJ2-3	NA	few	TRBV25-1	TGTGCCAGCAGTGGTTGGGTCCAAGATACGCAGTATTTT	CASSGWVQDTQYF
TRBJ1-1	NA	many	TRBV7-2	TGTGCCAGCAACCAGAGGGCAGGGGTTGCCACTGAAGCTTTCTTT	CASNQRAGVATEAFF